The next 5 T cell receptor beta chains were all read from a single sample in a study of HIV-infected patients and healthy controls. Via MiXCR, TCRdb re-called the 5' RACE reads, giving one row per CDR3 protein. The sample shows over 55,000 distinct CDR3 sequences, about 17% of them seen only once. Material: CD4+ T cells from blood. Source of these receptors: a human donor in good health.

The table lists this clonotype with many counts. CDR3 in amino acids: CASSLSGVSSYNEQFF. In nucleotides, the CDR3 is TGTGCCAGCAGCCTATCGGGAGTTAGTTCCTACAATGAGCAGTTCTTC. The chain recombines TRBV7-2 with TRBJ2-1, with a tentative D call TRBD2 (6 bases). V was shortened by 5 bases and J by 1 base, with 15 bases between the two germline ends. Germline CDR1 is SGHTA and CDR2 is FQGNSA. The CDR3 totals 16 residues.

J is TRBJ2-1 and V is TRBV28; no clear D gene. CDR3 length equals 12 residues. V was trimmed by 5 bases and J by 11 bases, leaving 13 bases between them. Germline-derived CDR1 and CDR2 are MDHEN and SYDVKM. CDR3 sequence: CASSEFPAQQFF. CDR3 nucleotides: TGTGCCAGCAGTGAGTTCCCTGCACAGCAGTTCTTC.

The chain carries TRBV5-1 and TRBJ1-2; no clear D gene. CDR3 size: 14 residues. Germline values: CDR1 SGHRS, CDR2 YFSETQ. The V end was cut by 0 bases, the J end by 8 bases, with 14 bases between. The CDR3 DNA sequence: TGCGCCAGCAGCTTGGCCGACAAAGGAAGAGGCTACACCTTC. This gives the protein CASSLADKGRGYTF.

This clonotype came up many times. The chain links TRBV6-2 or TRBV6-3 to TRBJ2-4; D assignment may be TRBD1 or TRBD2 (5 bases each). The germline gives CDR1 MNHEY, CDR2 SVGEGT. The CDR3 is 14 amino acids. V was trimmed by 2 bases and J by 8 bases, leaving 13 bases between them. The CDR3 DNA follows: TGTGCCAGCAGTTACATGGCAGGGAGATACATTCAGTACTTC. Its protein product is CASSYMAGRYIQYF.

This clonotype was seen a few times. The chain employs TRBV6-5 and TRBJ2-1; D perhaps matches TRBD1 (6 bases). The CDR3 has 16 amino acids. The V gene's germline CDR1 is MNHEY and CDR2 SVGAGI. The V gene lost 6 bases and the J gene lost 1 base, with 16 bases spanning the gap. CDR3 sequence reads: CASRRLIRGSYNEQFF. CDR3 in DNA: TGTGCCAGCAGGCGACTAATCAGGGGATCCTACAATGAGCAGTTCTTC.